This paragraph covers one T cell receptor beta chain sequence. No antigen is known for it. Through 5' RACE with UMI labels, the TRB cDNA libraries were prepared. For each CDR3 protein, TCRdb gives one entry from its re-call of the 5' RACE reads, without DNA. This sample contains 45,000 to 70,000 distinct CDR3 sequences. The source of the sample is a study of CXCR3-negative and CXCR3-positive naive CD8 T cells. Study conclusions and caveats: Naive CXCR3-positive and CXCR3-negative cells shared TRBV-TRBJ usage; memory cells diverged. Cryopreservation partially lowered CXCR3 expression, so most assays used fresh PBMCs. Much lower diversity was found in memory CD8+ cells, while both naive subsets had comparably high diversity.

Sample: memory CD8+ T cells from blood. The sequence was obtained from a human donor in good health. Some clones in this sample may be carry-over from other donors' samples.

CDR3 in amino acids: CASSSSDTAYEQYF. This sequence joins TRBV12-3 or TRBV12-4 and TRBJ2-7; TCRdb's D call, TRBD2, is unchecked because there is no DNA. The CDR3 totals 14 residues.